The sequence of this TCR beta chain was determined in a study of blood T cell repertoires in COVID-19. As for the study in general: COVID-19 samples from acute and convalescent phases originated in the United States, Italy and Spain. In each case, the material was cDNA or gDNA derived from T cells, B-cell-depleted T cells, or PBMCs.

Under the authors' procedure: Estimated nucleated cell counts came from reference gene primer amplification. The repertoire was sequenced with immunoSEQ multiplex PCR; TCRdb's copy has only in-frame clones and lacks some. From that table come the V and J calls and clone size; the DNA was used to work out D and trimming. This table holds roughly 410,000 clones, more than 70% found once. CDR1 MNHEY and CDR2 SVGEGT come from the germline V gene. V lost 5 bases, J lost 0 bases, and 10 bases lay in between. This CDR3 region has 14 residues. The TCR sequence derives from a man aged 35-49 years with acute or convalescent COVID-19. The chain links TRBV6-2 or TRBV6-3 to TRBJ1-1, with D possibly TRBD1 on 6 matching bases. Sequences were obtained from peripheral blood. CDR3 residues: CASSKTGLNTEAFF. The CDR3 DNA is TGTGCCAGCAGTAAGACAGGACTGAACACTGAAGCTTTCTTT.